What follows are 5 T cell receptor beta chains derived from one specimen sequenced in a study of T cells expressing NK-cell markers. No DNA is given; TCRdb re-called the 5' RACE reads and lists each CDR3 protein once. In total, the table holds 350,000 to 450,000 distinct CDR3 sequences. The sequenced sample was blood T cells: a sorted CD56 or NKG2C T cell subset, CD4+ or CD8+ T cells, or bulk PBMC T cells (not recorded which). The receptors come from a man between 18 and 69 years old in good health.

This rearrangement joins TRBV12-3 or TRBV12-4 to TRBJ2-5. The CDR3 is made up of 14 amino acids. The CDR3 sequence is CASTLGSGWETQYF.

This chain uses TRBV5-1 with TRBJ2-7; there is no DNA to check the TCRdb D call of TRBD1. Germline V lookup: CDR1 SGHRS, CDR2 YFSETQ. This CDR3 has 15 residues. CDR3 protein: CASSTGTGPLHEQYF.

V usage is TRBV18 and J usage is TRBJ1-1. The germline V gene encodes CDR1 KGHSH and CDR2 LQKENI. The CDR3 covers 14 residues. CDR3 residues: CASSPATRDTEAFF. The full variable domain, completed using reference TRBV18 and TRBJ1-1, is NAGVMQNPRHLVRRRGQEARLRCSPMKGHSHVYWYRQLPEEGLKFMVYLQKENIIDESGMPKERFSAEFPKEGPSILRIQQVVRGDSAAYFCASSPATRDTEAFFGQGTRLTVV.

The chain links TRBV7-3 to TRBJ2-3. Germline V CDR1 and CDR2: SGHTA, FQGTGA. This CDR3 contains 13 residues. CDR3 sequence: CASSLSGGDTQYF.

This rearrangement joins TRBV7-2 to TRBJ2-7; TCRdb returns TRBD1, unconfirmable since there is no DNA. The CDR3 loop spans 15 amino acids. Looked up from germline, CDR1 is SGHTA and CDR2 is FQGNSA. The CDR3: CASSLGENVPYEQYF.